The T cell receptor beta chain described here comes from a study of T cell clonality in common variable immunodeficiency. This clone was seen many times. The missing CDR3 end, 3 residues past where the read stops, is filled in from the germline J gene. The V gene end was trimmed by 5 bases and the J gene end by 4 bases; junction bases not matched to a gene: 5. The CDR3 has 15 residues. The germline gives CDR1 SGHVS, CDR2 FNYEAQ. Repertoires were generated with immunoSEQ multiplex PCR, while TCRdb's copy carries only in-frame clones and drops some. Observed in the sample are around 47,000 clones, none of them singletons.

The TCR was taken from a person aged 18 to 70 in good health. This chain uses TRBV7-6 with TRBJ2-2; 9 bases agree with TRBD2. Sequencing input: peripheral blood mononuclear cells. The covered CDR3 bases are TGTGCCAGCAGCACCGGACTAGCGCGCACCGGGGAG. This encodes CASSTGLARTGE. The entire CDR3 protein reads CASSTGLARTGELFF.